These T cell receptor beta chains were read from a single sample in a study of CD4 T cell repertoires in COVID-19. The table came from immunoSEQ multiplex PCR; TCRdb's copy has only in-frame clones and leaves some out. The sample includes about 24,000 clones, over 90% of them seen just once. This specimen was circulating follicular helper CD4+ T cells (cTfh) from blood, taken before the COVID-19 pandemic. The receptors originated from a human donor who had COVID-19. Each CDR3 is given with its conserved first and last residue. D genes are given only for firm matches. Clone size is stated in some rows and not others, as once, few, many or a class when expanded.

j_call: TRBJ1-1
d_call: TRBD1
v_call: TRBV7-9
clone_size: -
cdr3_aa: CASSSRQGIRPFF
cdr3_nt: TGTGCCAGCAGCTCGAGACAGGGAATTAGACCTTTCTTT

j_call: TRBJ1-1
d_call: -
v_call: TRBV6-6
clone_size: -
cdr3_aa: CASSYGQNTEAFF
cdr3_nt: TGTGCCAGCAGTTACGGACAGAACACTGAAGCTTTCTTT

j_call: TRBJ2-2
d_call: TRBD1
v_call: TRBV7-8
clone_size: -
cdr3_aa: CASSLSGQGKAGELFF
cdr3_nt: TGTGCCAGCAGCTTGAGCGGACAGGGGAAGGCCGGGGAGCTGTTTTTT

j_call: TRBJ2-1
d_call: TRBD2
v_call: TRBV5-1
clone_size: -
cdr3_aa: CASSLGVSGSEQFF
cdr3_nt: TGCGCCAGCAGCTTGGGGGTTAGCGGGAGTGAGCAGTTCTTC

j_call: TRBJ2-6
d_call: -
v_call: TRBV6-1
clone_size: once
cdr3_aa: CASSERRNGANVLTF
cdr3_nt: TGTGCCAGCAGTGAACGGAGGAATGGGGCCAACGTCCTGACTTTC

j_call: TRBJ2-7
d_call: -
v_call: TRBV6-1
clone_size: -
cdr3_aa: CASSALYEQYF
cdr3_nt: TGTGCCAGCAGTGCCCTGTACGAGCAGTACTTC

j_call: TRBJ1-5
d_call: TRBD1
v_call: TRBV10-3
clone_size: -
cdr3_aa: CAISAGQGNQPQHF
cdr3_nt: TGTGCCATCAGTGCGGGACAGGGGAACCAGCCCCAGCATTTT

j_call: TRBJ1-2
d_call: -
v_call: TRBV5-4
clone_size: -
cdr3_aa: CASSAFREEYGYTF
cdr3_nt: TGTGCCAGCAGCGCGTTCAGGGAGGAGTATGGCTACACCTTC

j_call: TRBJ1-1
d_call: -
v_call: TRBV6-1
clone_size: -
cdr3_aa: CASSEGVDSGLFMNTEAFF
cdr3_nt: TGTGCCAGCAGTGAAGGAGTGGACTCGGGACTCTTCATGAACACTGAAGCTTTCTTT

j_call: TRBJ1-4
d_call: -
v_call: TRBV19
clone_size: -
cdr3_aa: CASSGGGGRGDEKLFF
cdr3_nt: TGTGCCAGTAGTGGTGGGGGCGGCCGCGGAGATGAAAAACTGTTTTTT

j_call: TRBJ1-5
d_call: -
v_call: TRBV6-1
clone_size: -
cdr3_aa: CASVAGAQPQHF
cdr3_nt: TGTGCCAGCGTGGCAGGGGCGCAGCCCCAGCATTTT

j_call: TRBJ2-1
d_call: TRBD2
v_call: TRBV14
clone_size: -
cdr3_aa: CASSLGVLQREDEQFF
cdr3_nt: TGTGCCAGCTCTTTAGGAGTTCTTCAGCGGGAGGATGAGCAGTTCTTC

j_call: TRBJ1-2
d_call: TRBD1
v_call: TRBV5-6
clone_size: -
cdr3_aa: CASSPWDSRLANYGYTF
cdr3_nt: TGTGCCAGCAGCCCCTGGGACAGCAGACTAGCTAACTATGGCTACACCTTC

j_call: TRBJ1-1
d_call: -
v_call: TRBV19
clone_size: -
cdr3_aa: CASLGARRVTEAFF
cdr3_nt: TGTGCCAGTCTTGGGGCGCGGAGGGTCACTGAAGCTTTCTTT

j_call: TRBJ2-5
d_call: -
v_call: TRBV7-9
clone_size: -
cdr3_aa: CASSSSTTGTQYF
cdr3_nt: TGTGCCAGCAGCTCTTCAACTACCGGGACCCAGTACTTC

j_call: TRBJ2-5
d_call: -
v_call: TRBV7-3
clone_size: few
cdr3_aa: CASSGREGGTQYF
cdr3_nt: TGTGCCAGCAGCGGCCGGGAAGGAGGGACCCAGTACTTC

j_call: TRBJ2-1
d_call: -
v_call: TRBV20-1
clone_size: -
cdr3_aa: CSARIYIEQFF
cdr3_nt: TGCAGTGCTAGAATATATATTGAGCAGTTCTTC

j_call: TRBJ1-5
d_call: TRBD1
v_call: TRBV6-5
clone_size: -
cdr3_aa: CASSPWDRATGPQHF
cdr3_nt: TGTGCCAGCAGTCCCTGGGACAGGGCGACGGGGCCCCAGCATTTT

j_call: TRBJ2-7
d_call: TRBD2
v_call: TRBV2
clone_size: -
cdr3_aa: CASSAEGAGSYEQYF
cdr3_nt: TGTGCCAGCAGCGCCGAGGGAGCGGGGTCCTACGAGCAGTACTTC

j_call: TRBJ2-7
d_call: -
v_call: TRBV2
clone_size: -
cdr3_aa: CASLLQGDRHEQYF
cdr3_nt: TGTGCCAGCCTCTTACAGGGTGACCGCCACGAGCAGTACTTC

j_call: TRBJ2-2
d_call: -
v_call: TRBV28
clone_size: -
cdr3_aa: CASNGGGSRGTGELFF
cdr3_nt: TGTGCCAGCAACGGAGGAGGAAGCCGGGGCACCGGGGAGCTGTTTTTT

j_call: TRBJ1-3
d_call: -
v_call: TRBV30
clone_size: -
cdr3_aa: CAWSKSGGGNTIYF
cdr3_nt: TGTGCCTGGAGTAAGTCGGGTGGCGGAAACACCATATATTTT

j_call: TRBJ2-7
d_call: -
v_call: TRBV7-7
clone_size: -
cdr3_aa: CASSLGRDYEQYF
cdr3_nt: TGTGCCAGCAGCTTAGGGCGGGACTACGAGCAGTACTTC

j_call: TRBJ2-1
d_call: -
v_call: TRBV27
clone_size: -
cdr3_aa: CASARVPPGNEQFF
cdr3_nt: TGTGCCAGCGCGAGGGTTCCCCCCGGCAATGAGCAGTTCTTC

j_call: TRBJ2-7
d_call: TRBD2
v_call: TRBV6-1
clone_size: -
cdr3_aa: CATLGAGAYEQYF
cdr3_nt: TGTGCCACCCTAGGGGCGGGGGCCTACGAGCAGTACTTC

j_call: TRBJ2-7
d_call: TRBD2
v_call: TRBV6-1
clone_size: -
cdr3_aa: CASSFASGFHYEQYF
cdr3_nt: TGTGCCAGCAGTTTCGCTAGCGGTTTCCACTACGAGCAGTACTTC

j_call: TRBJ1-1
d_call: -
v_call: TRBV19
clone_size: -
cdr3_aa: CASSSNREMNTEAFF
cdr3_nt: TGTGCCAGTAGTAGCAACAGAGAAATGAACACTGAAGCTTTCTTT

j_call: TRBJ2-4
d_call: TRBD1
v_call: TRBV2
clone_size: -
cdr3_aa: CASSEELTGCYF
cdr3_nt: TGTGCCAGCAGTGAAGAACTGACAGGGTGCTACTTC

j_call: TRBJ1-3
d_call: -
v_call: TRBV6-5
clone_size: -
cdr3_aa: CASSPAGNTIYF
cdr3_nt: TGTGCCAGCAGCCCCGCTGGAAACACCATATATTTT

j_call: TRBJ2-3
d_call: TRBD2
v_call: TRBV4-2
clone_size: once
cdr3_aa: CASSQAISGRAGVTQYF
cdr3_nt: TGTGCCAGCAGCCAAGCCATTAGCGGGAGGGCCGGGGTTACGCAGTATTTT

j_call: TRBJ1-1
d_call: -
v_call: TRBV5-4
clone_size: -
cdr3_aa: CASSGARGNTEAFF
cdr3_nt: TGTGCCAGCAGCGGGGCCAGGGGGAACACTGAAGCTTTCTTT

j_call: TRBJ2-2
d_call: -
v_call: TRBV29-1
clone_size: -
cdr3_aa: CSAPRTPNTGELFF
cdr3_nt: TGCAGCGCCCCGAGGACTCCGAACACCGGGGAGCTGTTTTTT

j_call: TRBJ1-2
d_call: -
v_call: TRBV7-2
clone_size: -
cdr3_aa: CASSLRAEVDGYTF
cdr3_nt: TGTGCCAGCAGCTTGCGTGCTGAAGTGGATGGCTACACCTTC

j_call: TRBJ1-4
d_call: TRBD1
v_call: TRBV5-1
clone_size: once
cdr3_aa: CASSAQGDATNEKLFF
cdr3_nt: TGCGCCAGCAGCGCACAGGGGGACGCAACTAATGAAAAACTGTTTTTT

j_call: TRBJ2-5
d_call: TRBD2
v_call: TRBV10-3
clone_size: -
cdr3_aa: CAISTSGGFETQYF
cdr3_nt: TGTGCCATCAGTACAAGCGGGGGGTTTGAGACCCAGTACTTC

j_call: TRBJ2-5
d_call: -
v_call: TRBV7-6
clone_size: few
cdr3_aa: CASRLTETQYF
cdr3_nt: TGTGCCAGCAGACTTACGGAGACCCAGTACTTC

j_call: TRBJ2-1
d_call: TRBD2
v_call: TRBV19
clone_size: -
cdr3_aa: CASSTRTSGVSAGRNNEQFF
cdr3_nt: TGTGCCAGTAGTACCCGGACTAGCGGGGTGTCTGCGGGCCGAAACAATGAGCAGTTCTTC

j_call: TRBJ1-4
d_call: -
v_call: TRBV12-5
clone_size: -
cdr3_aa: CASGSRGRDEKLFF
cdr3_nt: TGTGCTAGTGGTTCAAGAGGGAGAGATGAAAAACTGTTTTTT

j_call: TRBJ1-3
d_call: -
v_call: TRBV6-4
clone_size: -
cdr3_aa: CASSAVISFPGNTIYF
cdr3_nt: TGTGCCAGCAGTGCCGTCATCAGTTTTCCTGGAAACACCATATATTTT

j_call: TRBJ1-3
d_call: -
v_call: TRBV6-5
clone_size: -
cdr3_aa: CASSYGGSSGNTIYF
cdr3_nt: TGTGCCAGCAGTTACGGCGGCAGCTCTGGAAACACCATATATTTT

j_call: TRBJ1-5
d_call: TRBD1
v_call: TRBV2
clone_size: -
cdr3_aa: CASKGAYSNQPQHF
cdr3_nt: TGTGCCAGCAAGGGGGCTTATAGCAATCAGCCCCAGCATTTT

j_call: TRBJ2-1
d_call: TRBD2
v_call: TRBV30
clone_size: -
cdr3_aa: CAWSVGSGVLNEQFF
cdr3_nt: TGTGCCTGGAGTGTTGGTAGCGGGGTCTTAAATGAGCAGTTCTTC

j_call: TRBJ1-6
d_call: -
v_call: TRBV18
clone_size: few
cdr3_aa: CATQTVQNSPLHF
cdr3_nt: TGTGCCACCCAGACAGTCCAGAATTCACCCCTCCACTTT

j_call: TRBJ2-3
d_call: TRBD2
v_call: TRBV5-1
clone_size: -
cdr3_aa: CASSLPSGGADTQYF
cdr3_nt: TGCGCCAGCAGCTTACCTAGCGGGGGGGCAGATACGCAGTATTTT

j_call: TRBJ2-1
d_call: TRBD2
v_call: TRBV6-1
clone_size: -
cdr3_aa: CASSASLAGSGVEQFF
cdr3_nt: TGTGCCAGCAGTGCCTCTCTAGCGGGAAGCGGGGTTGAGCAGTTCTTC

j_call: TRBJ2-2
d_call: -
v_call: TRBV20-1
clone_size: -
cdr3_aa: CSASAGELFF
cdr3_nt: TGCAGTGCTAGTGCGGGGGAGCTGTTTTTT

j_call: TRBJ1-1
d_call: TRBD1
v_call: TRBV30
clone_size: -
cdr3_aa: CAWERQGNTEAFF
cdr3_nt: TGTGCCTGGGAACGACAGGGCAACACTGAAGCTTTCTTT

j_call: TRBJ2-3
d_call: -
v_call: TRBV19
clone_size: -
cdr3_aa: CASSGPTDTQYF
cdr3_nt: TGTGCCAGTAGCGGTCCCACAGATACGCAGTATTTT

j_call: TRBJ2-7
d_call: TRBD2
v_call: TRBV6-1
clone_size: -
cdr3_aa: CASSDNFKGTSGKYEQYF
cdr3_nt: TGTGCCAGCAGTGATAACTTCAAGGGGACTAGCGGGAAGTACGAGCAGTACTTC

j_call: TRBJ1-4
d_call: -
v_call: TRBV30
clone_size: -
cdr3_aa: CASPTGTNEKLFF
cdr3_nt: TGTGCCTCCCCAACGGGGACTAATGAAAAACTGTTTTTT

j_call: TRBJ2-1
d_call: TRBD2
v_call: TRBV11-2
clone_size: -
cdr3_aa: CASSAVTSGTYGEQFF
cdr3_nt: TGTGCCAGCAGCGCCGTGACTAGCGGGACTTATGGTGAGCAGTTCTTC

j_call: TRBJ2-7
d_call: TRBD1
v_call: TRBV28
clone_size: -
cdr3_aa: CASSSFGTGGIYEQYF
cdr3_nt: TGTGCCAGCAGTTCCTTCGGGACAGGGGGTATTTACGAGCAGTACTTC